This T cell receptor (beta chain) came from a study of T cells expressing NK-cell markers. Across the study: There were seven HCMV-seropositive donors and one seronegative donor among the eight sequenced. Study outcomes and limitations: NKG2C+ dominant clonotype frequencies in 6 or 7 donors were roughly 1.0-7.5% of CD8+ T cells. Several donors likewise had their CD3+CD56-NKG2C+ fraction led by these clonotypes.

With respect to this clonotype: Its antigen is unknown.

TCRdb re-called the 5' RACE reads and shows each CDR3 protein once, DNA omitted. The ten top clones account for almost 1.5%, within a sample of about 460,000 distinct CDR3 sequences. Sequenced sample: blood T cells: a sorted CD56 or NKG2C T cell subset, CD4+ or CD8+ T cells, or bulk PBMC T cells (not recorded which). This TCR derives from a woman aged 45 to 65 in good health.

CDR3 region: CSASVPGLAVGSTDTQYF. This sequence joins TRBV20-1 and TRBJ2-3; as DNA is missing, the TRBD2 call by TCRdb cannot be tested. This CDR3 spans 18 amino acids. Per germline, CDR1 DFQATT and CDR2 SNEGSKA (reference sequence).